This T cell receptor beta chain came from a study of T cells in Graves' hyperthyroidism and ophthalmopathy. Study summary: The blood sample was taken at first diagnosis, before treatment began.

The CDR3 consists of 16 residues. Trimming at V came to 9 bases and at J to 2 bases, leaving 11 bases not matched to a gene. Germline CDR1 reads SGHRS; CDR2 reads YFSETQ. This clonotype has a handful of counts. The antigen remains undetermined. Study outcomes and limitations: Most thyroid-expanded clonotypes above 0.001 were also found in blood.

The study included ophthalmopathy patients with Clinical Activity Score at least 3, NOSPECS grade at least 4 and duration under 3 months. Thyroid ultrasound and orbital computed tomography, with clinical symptoms and serum thyroxine and TRAb, informed diagnoses. Amplified TCR beta CDR3 regions came from RNA transcripts. An initial round of RT-PCR targeting the TCR CDR3 relied on the HTBI primer set. One entry per CDR3 protein results from TCRdb running MiXCR on the multiplex PCR reads. Of approximately 610,000 distinct CDR3 sequences listed, roughly 14% were seen once; the top ten hold around 4.5%. The gene calls are TRBV5-1 and TRBJ2-2, with 9 bases identical to TRBD2. This TCR came from a woman in her forties with Graves' ophthalmopathy. Sample: blood. Here the CDR3 reads CATPRLAAENTGELFF. As DNA, the CDR3 is TGCGCCACCCCCCGACTAGCGGCAGAAAACACCGGGGAGCTGTTTTTT.